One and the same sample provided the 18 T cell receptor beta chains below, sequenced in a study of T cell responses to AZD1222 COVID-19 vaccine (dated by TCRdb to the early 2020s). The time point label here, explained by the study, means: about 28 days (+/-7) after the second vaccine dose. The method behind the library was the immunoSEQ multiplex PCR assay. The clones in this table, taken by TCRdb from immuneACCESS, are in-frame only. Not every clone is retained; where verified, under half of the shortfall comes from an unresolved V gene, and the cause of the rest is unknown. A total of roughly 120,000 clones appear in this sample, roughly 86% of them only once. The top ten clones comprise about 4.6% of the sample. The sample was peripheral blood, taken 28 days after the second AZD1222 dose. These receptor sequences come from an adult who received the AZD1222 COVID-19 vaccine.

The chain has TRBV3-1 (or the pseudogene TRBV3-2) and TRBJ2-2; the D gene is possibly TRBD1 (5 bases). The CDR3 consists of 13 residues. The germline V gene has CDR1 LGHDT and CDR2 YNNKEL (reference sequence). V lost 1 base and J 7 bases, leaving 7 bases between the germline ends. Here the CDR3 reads CASSQGGVGELFF. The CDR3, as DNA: TGTGCCAGCAGCCAAGGGGGCGTCGGGGAGCTGTTTTTT.

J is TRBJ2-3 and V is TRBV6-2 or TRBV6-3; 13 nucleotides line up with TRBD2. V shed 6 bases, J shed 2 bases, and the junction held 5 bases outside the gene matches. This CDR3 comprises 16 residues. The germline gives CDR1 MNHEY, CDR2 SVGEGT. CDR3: CASSPTSGGATDTQYF. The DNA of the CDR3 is TGTGCCAGCAGCCCTACTAGCGGGGGGGCCACAGATACGCAGTATTTT.

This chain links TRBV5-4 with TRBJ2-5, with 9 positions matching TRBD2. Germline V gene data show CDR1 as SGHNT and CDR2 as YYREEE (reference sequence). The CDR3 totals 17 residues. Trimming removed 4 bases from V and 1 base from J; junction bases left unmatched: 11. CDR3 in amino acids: CASSQPGLAGSQETQYF. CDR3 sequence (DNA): TGTGCCAGCAGCCAACCGGGACTAGCTGGTTCCCAAGAGACCCAGTACTTC. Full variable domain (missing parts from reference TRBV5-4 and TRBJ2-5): ETGVTQSPTHLIKTRGQQVTLRCSSQSGHNTVSWYQQALGQGPQFIFQYYREEENGRGNFPPRFSGLQFPNYSSELNVNALELDDSALYLCASSQPGLAGSQETQYFGPGTRLLVL.

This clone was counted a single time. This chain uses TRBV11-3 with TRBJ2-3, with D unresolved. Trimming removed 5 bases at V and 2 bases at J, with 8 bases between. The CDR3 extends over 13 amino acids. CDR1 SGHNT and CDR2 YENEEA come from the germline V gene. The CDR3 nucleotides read TGTGCCAGCAGCCCCCGGCCCACAGATACGCAGTATTTT. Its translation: CASSPRPTDTQYF.

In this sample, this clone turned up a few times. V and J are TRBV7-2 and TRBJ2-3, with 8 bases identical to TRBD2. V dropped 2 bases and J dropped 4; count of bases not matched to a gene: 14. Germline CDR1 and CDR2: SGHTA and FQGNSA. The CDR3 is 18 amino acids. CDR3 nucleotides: TGTGCCAGCAGCTTAACCCCCCCGGGACTAGGGGGGGCAGATACGCAGTATTTT. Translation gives CASSLTPPGLGGADTQYF.

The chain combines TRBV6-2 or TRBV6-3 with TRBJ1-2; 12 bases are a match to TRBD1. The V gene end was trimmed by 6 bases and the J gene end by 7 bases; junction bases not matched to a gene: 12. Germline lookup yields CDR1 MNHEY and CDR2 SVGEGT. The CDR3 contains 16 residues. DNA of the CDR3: TGTGCCAGCAGCCTTGGGACCGGGACAGGGGGCGGTGGCTACACCTTC. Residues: CASSLGTGTGGGGYTF.

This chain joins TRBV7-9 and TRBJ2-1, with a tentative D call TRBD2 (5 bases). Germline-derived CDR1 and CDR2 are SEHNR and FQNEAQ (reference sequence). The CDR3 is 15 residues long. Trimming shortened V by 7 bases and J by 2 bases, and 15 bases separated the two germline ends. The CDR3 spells CASNGRASTYNEQFF. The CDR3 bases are TGTGCCAGCAACGGAAGGGCTAGCACCTACAATGAGCAGTTCTTC.

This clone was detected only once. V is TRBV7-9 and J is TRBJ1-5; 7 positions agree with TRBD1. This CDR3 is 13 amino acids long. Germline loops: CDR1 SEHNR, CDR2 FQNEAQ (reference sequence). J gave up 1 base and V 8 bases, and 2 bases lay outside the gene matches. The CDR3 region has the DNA TGTGCCAGCGAACAGGGGAGCAATCAGCCCCAGCATTTT. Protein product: CASEQGSNQPQHF. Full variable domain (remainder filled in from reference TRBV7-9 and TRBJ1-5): DTGVSQNPRHKITKRGQNVTFRCDPISEHNRLYWYRQTLGQGPEFLTYFQNEAQLEKSRLLSDRFSAERPKGSFSTLEIQRTEQGDSAMYLCASEQGSNQPQHFGDGTRLSIL.

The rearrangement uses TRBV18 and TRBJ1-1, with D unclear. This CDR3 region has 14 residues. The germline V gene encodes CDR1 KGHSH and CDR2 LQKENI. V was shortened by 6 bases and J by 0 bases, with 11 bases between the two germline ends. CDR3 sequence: CASSEALMNTEAFF. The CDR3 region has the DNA TGTGCCAGCTCGGAGGCCCTCATGAACACTGAAGCTTTCTTT.

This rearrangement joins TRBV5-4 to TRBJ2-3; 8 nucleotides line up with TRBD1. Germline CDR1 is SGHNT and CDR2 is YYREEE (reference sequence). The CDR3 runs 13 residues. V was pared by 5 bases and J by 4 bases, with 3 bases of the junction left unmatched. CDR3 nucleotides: TGTGCCAGCAGGGACAGGGCATCAGATACGCAGTATTTT. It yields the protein CASRDRASDTQYF.

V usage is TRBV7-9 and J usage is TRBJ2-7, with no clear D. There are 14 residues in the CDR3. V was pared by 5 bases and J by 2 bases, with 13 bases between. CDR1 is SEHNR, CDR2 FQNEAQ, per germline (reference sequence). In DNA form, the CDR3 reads TGTGCCAGCAGCCCCACCGTCCCCCCCTACGAGCAGTACTTC. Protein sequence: CASSPTVPPYEQYF.

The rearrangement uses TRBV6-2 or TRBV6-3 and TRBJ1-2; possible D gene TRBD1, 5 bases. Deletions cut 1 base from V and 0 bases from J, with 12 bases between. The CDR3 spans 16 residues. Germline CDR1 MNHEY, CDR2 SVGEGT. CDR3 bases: TGTGCCAGCAGTTACTGGGGCGGCGCGGCTAACTATGGCTACACCTTC. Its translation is CASSYWGGAANYGYTF.

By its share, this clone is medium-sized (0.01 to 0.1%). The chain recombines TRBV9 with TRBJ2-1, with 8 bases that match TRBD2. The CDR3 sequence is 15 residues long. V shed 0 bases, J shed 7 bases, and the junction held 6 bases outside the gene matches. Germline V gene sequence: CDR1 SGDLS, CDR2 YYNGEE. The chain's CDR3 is CASSVAGGAGNEQFF. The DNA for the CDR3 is TGTGCCAGCAGCGTAGCGGGAGGGGCAGGAAATGAGCAGTTCTTC.

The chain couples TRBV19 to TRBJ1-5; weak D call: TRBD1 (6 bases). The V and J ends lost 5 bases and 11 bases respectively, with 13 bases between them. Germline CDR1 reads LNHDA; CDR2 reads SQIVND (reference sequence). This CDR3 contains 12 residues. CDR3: CASSGRGGSQHF. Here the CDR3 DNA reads TGTGCCAGTAGTGGGAGGGGGGGGTCCCAGCATTTT.

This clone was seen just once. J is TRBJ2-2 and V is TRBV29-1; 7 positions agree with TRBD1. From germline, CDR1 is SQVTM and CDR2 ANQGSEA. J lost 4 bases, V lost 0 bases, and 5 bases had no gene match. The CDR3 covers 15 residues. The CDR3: CSVEDRGGGTGELFF. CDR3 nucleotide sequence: TGCAGCGTTGAAGATCGAGGGGGCGGCACCGGGGAGCTGTTTTTT.

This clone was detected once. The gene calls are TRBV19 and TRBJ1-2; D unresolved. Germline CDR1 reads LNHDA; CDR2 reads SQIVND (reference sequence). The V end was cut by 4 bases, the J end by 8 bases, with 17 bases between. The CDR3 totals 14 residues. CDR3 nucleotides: TGTGCCAGTAGTAACACAGATGCCGTCTGGGGCTACACCTTC. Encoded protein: CASSNTDAVWGYTF.

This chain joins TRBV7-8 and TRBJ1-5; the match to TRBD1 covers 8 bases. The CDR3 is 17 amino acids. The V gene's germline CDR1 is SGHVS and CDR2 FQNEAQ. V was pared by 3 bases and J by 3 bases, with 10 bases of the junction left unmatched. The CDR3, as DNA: TGTGCCAGCAGCTTCCCGGCGACAGGGGCCCCCAATCAGCCCCAGCATTTT. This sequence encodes CASSFPATGAPNQPQHF.

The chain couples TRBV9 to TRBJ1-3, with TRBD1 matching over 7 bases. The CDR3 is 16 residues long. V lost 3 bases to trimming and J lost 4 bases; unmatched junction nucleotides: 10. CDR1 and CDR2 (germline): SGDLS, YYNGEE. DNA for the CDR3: TGTGCCAGCAGCGGACGAATTGACAGGGAGGGAAACACCATATATTTT. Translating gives CASSGRIDREGNTIYF.